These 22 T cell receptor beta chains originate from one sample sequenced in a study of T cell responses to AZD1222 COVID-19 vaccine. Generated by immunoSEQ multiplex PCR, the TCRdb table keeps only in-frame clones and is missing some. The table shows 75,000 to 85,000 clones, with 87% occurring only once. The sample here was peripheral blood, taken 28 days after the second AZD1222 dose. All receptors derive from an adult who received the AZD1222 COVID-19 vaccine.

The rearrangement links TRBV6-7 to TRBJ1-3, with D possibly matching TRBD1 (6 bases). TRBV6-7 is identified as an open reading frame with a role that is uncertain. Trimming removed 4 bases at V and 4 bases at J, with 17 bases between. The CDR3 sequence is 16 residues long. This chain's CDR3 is CASSLLVGGLGNTIYF. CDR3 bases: TGTGCCAGCAGTTTGTTGGTAGGGGGGCTCGGAAACACCATATATTTT.

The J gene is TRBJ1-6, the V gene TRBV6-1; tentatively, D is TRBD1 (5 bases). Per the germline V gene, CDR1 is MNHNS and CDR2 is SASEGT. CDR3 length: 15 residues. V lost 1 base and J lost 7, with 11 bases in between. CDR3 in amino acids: CASSEGLTENSPLHF. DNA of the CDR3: TGTGCCAGCAGTGAAGGCTTGACAGAGAATTCACCCCTCCACTTT.

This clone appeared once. The CDR3 reads CAWNRGQADTQYF. The CDR3 nucleotides read TGTGCCTGGAACAGGGGGCAAGCAGATACGCAGTATTTT. The J gene is TRBJ2-3, the V gene TRBV30; TRBD1 aligns across 9 bases. The CDR3 totals 13 residues. CDR1 and CDR2 (germline): GTSNPN, SVGIG (reference sequence). With V trimmed by 4 bases and J by 4 bases, 3 bases remained unmatched.

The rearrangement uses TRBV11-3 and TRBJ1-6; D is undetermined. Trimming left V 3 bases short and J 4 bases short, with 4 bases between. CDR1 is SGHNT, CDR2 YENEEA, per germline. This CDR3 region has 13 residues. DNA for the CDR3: TGTGCCAGCAGCTTGCTTTATAATTCACCCCTCCACTTT. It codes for CASSLLYNSPLHF.

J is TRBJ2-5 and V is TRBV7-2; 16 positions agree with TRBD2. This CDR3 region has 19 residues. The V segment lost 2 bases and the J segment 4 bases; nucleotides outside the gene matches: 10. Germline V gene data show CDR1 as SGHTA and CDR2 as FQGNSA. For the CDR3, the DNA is TGTGCCAGCAGCTTACGTCGGGGACTAGCGGGGGGGCCCGGAGAGACCCAGTACTTC. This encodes CASSLRRGLAGGPGETQYF. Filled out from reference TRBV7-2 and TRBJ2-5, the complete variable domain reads GAGVSQSPSNKVTEKGKDVELRCDPISGHTALYWYRQSLGQGLEFLIYFQGNSAPDKSGLPSDRFSAERTGGSVSTLTIQRTQQEDSAVYLCASSLRRGLAGGPGETQYFGPGTRLLVL.

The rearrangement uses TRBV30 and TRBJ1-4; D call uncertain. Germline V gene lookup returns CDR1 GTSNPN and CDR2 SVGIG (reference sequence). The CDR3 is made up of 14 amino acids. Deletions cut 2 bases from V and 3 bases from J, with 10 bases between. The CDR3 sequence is CAWSTETPNEKLFF. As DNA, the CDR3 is TGTGCCTGGAGTACGGAAACACCTAATGAAAAACTGTTTTTT.

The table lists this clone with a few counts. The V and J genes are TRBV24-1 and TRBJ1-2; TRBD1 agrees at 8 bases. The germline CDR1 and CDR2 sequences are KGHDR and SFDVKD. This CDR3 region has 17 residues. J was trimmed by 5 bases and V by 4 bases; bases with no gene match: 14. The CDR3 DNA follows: TGTGCCACCAGTGACCTGGATCCCGTAACAGGGGGGTATGGCTACACCTTC. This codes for CATSDLDPVTGGYGYTF.

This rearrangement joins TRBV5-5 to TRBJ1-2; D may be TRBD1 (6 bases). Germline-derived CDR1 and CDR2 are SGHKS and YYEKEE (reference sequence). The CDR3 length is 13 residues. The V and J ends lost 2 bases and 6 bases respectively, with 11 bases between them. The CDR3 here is CASSFSSGDGYTF. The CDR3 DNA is TGTGCCAGCAGCTTCTCCTCAGGGGATGGCTACACCTTC.

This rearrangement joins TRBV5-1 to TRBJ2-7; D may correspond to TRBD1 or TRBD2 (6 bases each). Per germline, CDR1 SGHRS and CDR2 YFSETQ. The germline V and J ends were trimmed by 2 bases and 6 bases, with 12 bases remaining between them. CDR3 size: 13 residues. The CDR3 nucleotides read TGCGCCAGCAGCTTCCCCGGGGGCGGCGAGCAGTACTTC. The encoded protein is CASSFPGGGEQYF.

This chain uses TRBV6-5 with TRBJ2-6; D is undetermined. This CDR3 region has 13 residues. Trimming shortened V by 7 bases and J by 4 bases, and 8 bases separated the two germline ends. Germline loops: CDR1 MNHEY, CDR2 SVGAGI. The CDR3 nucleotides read TGTGCCAGCACCCCTAAGGGGGCCAACGTCCTGACTTTC. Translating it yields CASTPKGANVLTF.

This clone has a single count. Here the CDR3 reads CASSQAGSNQPQHF. CDR3 nucleotides: TGTGCCAGCAGCCAAGCCGGGAGCAATCAGCCCCAGCATTTT. This chain uses TRBV3-1 (or the pseudogene TRBV3-2) with TRBJ1-5; D is unclear. V was trimmed by 1 base and J by 1 base, leaving 5 bases between them. Germline V gene data show CDR1 as LGHDT and CDR2 as YNNKEL (reference sequence). This CDR3 has 14 amino acids.

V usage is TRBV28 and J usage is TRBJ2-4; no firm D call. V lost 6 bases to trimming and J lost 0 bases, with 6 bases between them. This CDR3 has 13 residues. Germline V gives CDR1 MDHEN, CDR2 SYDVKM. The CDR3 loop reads CASSRLAKNIQYF. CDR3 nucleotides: TGTGCCAGCAGCCGACTAGCCAAAAACATTCAGTACTTC.

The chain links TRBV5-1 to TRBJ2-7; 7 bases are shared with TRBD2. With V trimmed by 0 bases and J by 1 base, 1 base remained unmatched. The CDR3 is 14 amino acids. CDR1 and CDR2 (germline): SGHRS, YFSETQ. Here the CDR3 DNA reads TGCGCCAGCAGCTTGGTGGGGGGGTCCTACGAGCAGTACTTC. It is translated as CASSLVGGSYEQYF.

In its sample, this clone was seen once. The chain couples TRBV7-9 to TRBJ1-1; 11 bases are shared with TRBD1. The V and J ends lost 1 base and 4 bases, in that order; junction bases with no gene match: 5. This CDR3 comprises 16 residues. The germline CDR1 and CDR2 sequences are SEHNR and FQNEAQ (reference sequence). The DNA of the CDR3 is TGTGCCAGCAGCTTAGGGGTCGGACAGGGGGCCACTGAAGCTTTCTTT. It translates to CASSLGVGQGATEAFF. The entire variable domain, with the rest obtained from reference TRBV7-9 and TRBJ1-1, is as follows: DTGVSQNPRHKITKRGQNVTFRCDPISEHNRLYWYRQTLGQGPEFLTYFQNEAQLEKSRLLSDRFSAERPKGSFSTLEIQRTEQGDSAMYLCASSLGVGQGATEAFFGQGTRLTVV.

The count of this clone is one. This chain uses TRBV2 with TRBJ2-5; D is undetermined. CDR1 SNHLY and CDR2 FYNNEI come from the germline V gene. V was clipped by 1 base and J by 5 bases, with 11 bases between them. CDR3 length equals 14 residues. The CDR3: CASSEDSTKETQYF. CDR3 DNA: TGTGCCAGCAGTGAAGACTCGACGAAGGAGACCCAGTACTTC.

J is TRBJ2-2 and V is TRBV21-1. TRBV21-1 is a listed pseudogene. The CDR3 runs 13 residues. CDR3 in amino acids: CASSKFSTGELFF. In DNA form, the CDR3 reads TGTGCCAGCAGCAAATTTTCCACCGGGGAGCTGTTTTTT.

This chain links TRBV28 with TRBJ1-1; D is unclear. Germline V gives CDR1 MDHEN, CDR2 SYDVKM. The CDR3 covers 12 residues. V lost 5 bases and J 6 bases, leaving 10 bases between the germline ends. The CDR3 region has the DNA TGTGCCAGCAGTGTGAGCATGGCTGAAGCTTTCTTT. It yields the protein CASSVSMAEAFF.

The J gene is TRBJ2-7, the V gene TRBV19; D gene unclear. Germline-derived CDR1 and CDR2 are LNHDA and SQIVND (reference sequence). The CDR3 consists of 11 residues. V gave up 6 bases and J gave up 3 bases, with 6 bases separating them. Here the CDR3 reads CASRENYEQYF. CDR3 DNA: TGTGCCAGTAGGGAAAACTACGAGCAGTACTTC.

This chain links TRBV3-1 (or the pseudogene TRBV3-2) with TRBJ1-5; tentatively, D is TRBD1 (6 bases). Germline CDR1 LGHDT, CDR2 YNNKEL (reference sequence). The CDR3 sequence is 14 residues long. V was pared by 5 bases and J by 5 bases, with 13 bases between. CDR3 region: CASSTSAGDQPQHF. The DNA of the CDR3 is TGTGCCAGCAGCACGTCGGCAGGGGATCAGCCCCAGCATTTT.

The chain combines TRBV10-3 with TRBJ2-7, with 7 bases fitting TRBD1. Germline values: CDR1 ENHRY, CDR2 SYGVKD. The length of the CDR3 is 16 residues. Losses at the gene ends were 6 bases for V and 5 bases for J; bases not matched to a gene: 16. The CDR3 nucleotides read TGTGCCATCAGCCACCGATCGCAGACAGGGAAGGACGAGCAGTACTTC. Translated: CAISHRSQTGKDEQYF.

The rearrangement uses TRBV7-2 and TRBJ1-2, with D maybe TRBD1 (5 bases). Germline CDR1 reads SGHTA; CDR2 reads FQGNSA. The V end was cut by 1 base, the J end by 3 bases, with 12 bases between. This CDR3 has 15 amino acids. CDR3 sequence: CASSLDLRGDYGYTF. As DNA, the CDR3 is TGTGCCAGCAGCTTAGATTTGCGGGGGGACTATGGCTACACCTTC. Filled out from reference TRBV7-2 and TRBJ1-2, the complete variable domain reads GAGVSQSPSNKVTEKGKDVELRCDPISGHTALYWYRQSLGQGLEFLIYFQGNSAPDKSGLPSDRFSAERTGGSVSTLTIQRTQQEDSAVYLCASSLDLRGDYGYTFGSGTRLTVV.

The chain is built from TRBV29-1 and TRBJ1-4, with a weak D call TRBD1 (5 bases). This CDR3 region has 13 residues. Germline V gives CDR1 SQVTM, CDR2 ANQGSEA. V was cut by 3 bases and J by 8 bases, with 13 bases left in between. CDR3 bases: TGCAGCGTTGATCCCGGGGGAAGGGAAAAACTGTTTTTT. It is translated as CSVDPGGREKLFF.